Reported below is one T cell receptor beta chain. Frequency alone marks this clonotype as medium-sized (0.01 to 0.1%); no count is stored. Which antigen it targets is not known. This entry is derived from a study of T cell clusters in autoimmune cytopenias (dated by TCRdb to between 2019 and 2020). Notes on the research overall: Of the 45 or so healthy donor controls, around 23 were female, and the group had a mean age of 56 years and a median age of roughly 59 years. Autoimmune hepatitis repertoires were compared against roughly 21 age- and sex-matched healthy donors. The goal of the study was to determine whether autoimmune cytopenia patients have a disease-specific immune repertoire signature that could serve as a blood-based biomarker. TRB and IGH repertoires from peripheral blood were sequenced in autoimmune cytopenia patients at active disease and during treatment follow-up, with healthy, CLL and autoimmune hepatitis controls included alongside. For primary cytopenia, about 26 age-matched healthy donors were used as controls, and for secondary cytopenia, approximately 13 age-matched CLL patients were used as controls. TRB sequencing reached a median depth of roughly 50,000 reads per sample and yielded a median of 2,350 distinct TRB clonotypes per sample. Broader findings and caveats from the paper: Almost three-fold more exclusive TRB clusters were observed in healthy donors than in active autoimmune hepatitis patients, consistent with an autoimmunity-wide signature. The T cell clusters were defined only in silico, and the functional role of the clusters was left to be validated experimentally. GLIPH results suggested that primary autoimmune cytopenia patients were missing physiological T cell clusters, with 50 to 55 clusters found only in healthy donors compared with about 16 found only in patients. The TRB repertoire shifts, including less even repertoires in secondary cytopenia and CLL, mostly reflected lymphoma bias and not autoimmunity. In the comparison of secondary cytopenia with CLL, no cluster-lack signature showed up, apparently because the dominant lymphoma-associated repertoire masked the signature.

The CDR3 measures 14 amino acids from cysteine to phenylalanine. Only the protein is available. Taken from the germline V gene (reference sequence), the CDR1 and CDR2 loops are SGHNT and YYREEE. TRB rearrangements were amplified by multiplex PCR following a touch-down protocol, with the TRB-A and TRB-B primer pools mixed in one tube. Illumina adapters and sample indices were added to the amplicons through two consecutive PCR reactions performed with Phusion HS II polymerase. The amplicons were purified from gel with the NucleoSpin Gel and PCR Clean-up kit, after which the amplicons were quantified by Qubit and checked for quality on an Agilent 2100 Bioanalyzer. Sequencing of the libraries was performed on an Illumina MiSeq with 600-cycle, single-indexed, paired-end runs. Processing in the source paper ran as follows. MiXCR version 2.1.12, together with the default MiXCR reference library, was used to align and assemble the TRB reads. A clone was defined by each unique CDR3 nucleotide sequence, and the analysis included only productive sequences with two or more reads. Repertoire diversity was assessed by alpha-parameterized diversity profiles (alpha 0 to 5), including Shannon (alpha 1) and Simpson (alpha 2) indices, computed with an R script. Combinatorial TRB VJ usage was computed with the tcR package and compared between cohorts by principal component analysis with ade4. GLIPH clustering of TCRbeta CDR3s was carried out on cohort pairs matched by age and read depth, and cluster frequencies were compared by Wilcoxon test. With the reads reprocessed by TCRdb, a single entry stands for each CDR3 protein sequence and no DNA is reported. The V and J calls follow TCRdb's processing rather than the paper's. This sample's listing comprises roughly 4,000 distinct CDR3 sequences. The ten top clones hold around 20% of the sample.

Each sample's TRB amplification started from approximately 240 ng of peripheral blood genomic DNA, which corresponds to 38,000 or so genome equivalents. This sample was shared with a second study, whose subject was T cell repertoires in aging, cancer and after chemotherapy. In that second paper, the authors write: Donors were distributed across six age groups ranging from 30 or younger to 70 or older, with at least three individuals included per group. TCR repertoires from healthy donor controls were recorded over periods of several months to years and showed clear clonal overlap between repeated samplings. In total, the full dataset held about 9.5 million TCR reads. Untreated patients with hematological or solid cancers showed significantly lower blood TCR diversity and higher clonality than age-matched healthy donors. Declining TCR diversity with age in healthy donors was mainly explained by loss of richness; in cancer patients, loss of evenness also contributed. Median generation probability increased over the chemotherapy interval in both cancer cohorts, suggesting repertoire reconstitution through rebound thymic output. It was noted by the authors that conclusions about immunological memory after chemotherapy cannot be drawn from the repertoire data. The study profiled peripheral blood TCR beta repertoires from healthy donors and cancer patients to examine immunoaging and T cell reconstitution after chemotherapy. Alongside fewer than 100 healthy donors serving as a reference group, the cohort included approximately 210 cancer patients, of whom roughly 92 had hematological cancers and some 130 had solid cancers. MiXCR versions 2.12 and 3.0.5 were used to process the TRB sequences. The repertoire metrics were Shannon diversity, evenness, clonality (calculated as one minus evenness), and diversity profiles parameterized by alpha from 0 to 5. Generation probabilities of clones in paired pre- and post-chemotherapy samples were computed with the IGoR algorithm.

Material: peripheral blood. The chain uses TRBV5-4 and TRBJ2-2. This TCR was sampled from a human donor in good health. The CDR3 in this case is CASSLGGNTGELFF.